Below are 17 T cell receptor beta chains sequenced from a single sample in a study of blood T cell repertoires in COVID-19. This table comes from immunoSEQ multiplex PCR, and its TCRdb copy is limited to in-frame clones, with some not included. This table holds 85,000 to 100,000 clones, around 79% found once. What was sequenced was peripheral blood. The receptor set was obtained from a human donor in a cohort sampled during active COVID-19.

The chain combines TRBV2 with TRBJ1-6; D is undetermined. CDR1 is SNHLY, CDR2 FYNNEI, per germline. Trimming left V 6 bases short and J 11 bases short, with 11 bases between. This CDR3 spans 12 amino acids. The CDR3 reads CASSSLGAPLHF. In DNA, the CDR3 is TGTGCCAGCAGCTCCTTGGGAGCACCCCTCCACTTT.

The CDR3 reads CASRTGANYGYTF. The CDR3 DNA sequence: TGTGCCAGCAGAACAGGGGCTAACTATGGCTACACCTTC. This chain joins TRBV2 and TRBJ1-2, with 7 bases that match TRBD1. The CDR3 loop spans 13 amino acids. The germline gives CDR1 SNHLY, CDR2 FYNNEI. V lost 6 bases to trimming and J lost 0 bases; unmatched junction nucleotides: 1.

The chain employs TRBV9 and TRBJ1-5; D is unresolved. Germline CDR1 and CDR2: SGDLS and YYNGEE. The CDR3 runs to 14 residues. The V and J ends lost 4 bases and 2 bases respectively, with 10 bases between them. CDR3 loop: CASSPDQGNQPQHF. The CDR3 region has the DNA TGTGCCAGCAGCCCAGACCAGGGCAATCAGCCCCAGCATTTT.

The chain employs TRBV7-2 and TRBJ2-7, with D tentatively TRBD2 (6 bases). Trimming shortened V by 0 bases and J by 2 bases, and 11 bases separated the two germline ends. CDR1 SGHTA and CDR2 FQGNSA come from the germline V gene. The CDR3 consists of 15 residues. This CDR3 reads CASSLAAGNPYEQYF. CDR3 DNA: TGTGCCAGCAGCTTAGCGGCGGGGAACCCCTACGAGCAGTACTTC.

This chain links TRBV4-2 with TRBJ1-2; no clear D gene. The ends were cut back, 0 bases at V and 0 bases at J, with 5 bases in the middle. The CDR3 sequence is 14 residues long. The germline V gene has CDR1 LGHNA and CDR2 YNFKEQ. CDR3 sequence (DNA): TGTGCCAGCAGCCAAGACCCGGCTAACTATGGCTACACCTTC. Its protein is CASSQDPANYGYTF.

The sample holds one count of this clone. The chain carries TRBV5-1 and TRBJ2-3; 7 nucleotides line up with TRBD1. From germline, CDR1 is SGHRS and CDR2 YFSETQ. CDR3 length: 18 residues. V was clipped by 0 bases and J by 3 bases; unmatched bases: 13. The chain's CDR3 is CASSLESGTGDMTDTQYF. CDR3 in DNA: TGCGCCAGCAGCTTGGAGTCCGGAACAGGGGATATGACAGATACGCAGTATTTT. Full variable domain (remainder filled in from reference TRBV5-1 and TRBJ2-3): KAGVTQTPRYLIKTRGQQVTLSCSPISGHRSVSWYQQTPGQGLQFLFEYFSETQRNKGNFPGRFSGRQFSNSRSEMNVSTLELGDSALYLCASSLESGTGDMTDTQYFGPGTRLTVL.

The V and J genes are TRBV6-4 and TRBJ2-2, with 9 nucleotides matching TRBD1. Germline V gene data show CDR1 as MRHNA and CDR2 as SNTAGT. V was pared by 6 bases and J by 3 bases, with 5 bases of the junction left unmatched. This CDR3 is built from 15 residues. The CDR3 nucleotides are TGTGCCAGCAGCCGACAGGGGGGCGACACCGGGGAGCTGTTTTTT. Translating it yields CASSRQGGDTGELFF.

This chain uses TRBV7-8 with TRBJ2-2; 7 bases line up with TRBD1. J lost 1 base, V lost 5 bases, and 7 bases had no gene match. The CDR3 spans 16 residues. Looked up from germline, CDR1 is SGHVS and CDR2 is FQNEAQ. The CDR3 DNA reads as TGTGCCAGCAGCAAAGTACAGGGGCGGAACACCGGGGAGCTGTTTTTT. Translating it yields CASSKVQGRNTGELFF.

The CDR3 DNA follows: TGTGCCAGCAGCGCTAGCGGGGGATTCACAGATACGCAGTATTTT. The encoded protein is CASSASGGFTDTQYF. V is TRBV9 and J is TRBJ2-3; the match to TRBD2 covers 10 bases. The CDR3 is made up of 15 amino acids. Losses at the gene ends were 3 bases for V and 2 bases for J; bases not matched to a gene: 3. Germline V gene lookup returns CDR1 SGDLS and CDR2 YYNGEE.

The chain is built from TRBV27 and TRBJ1-6, with D tentatively TRBD1 (5 bases). Germline V gene lookup returns CDR1 MNHEY and CDR2 SMNVEV (reference sequence). CDR3 length: 14 amino acids. V lost 2 bases, J lost 7 bases, and 9 bases lay in between. For the CDR3, the DNA is TGTGCCAGCAGTTTAGTAGGGGTCAATTCACCCCTCCACTTT. It is translated as CASSLVGVNSPLHF.

The sample holds a few counts of this clone. V usage is TRBV19 and J usage is TRBJ2-3; possibly TRBD1 for D (6 bases). CDR1 is LNHDA and CDR2 is SQIVND in the germline V gene (reference sequence). With 3 bases removed from V and 3 bases from J, the gap between germline ends came to 19 bases. This CDR3 contains 17 residues. The CDR3 spells CASSMAWGHPGTDTQYF. The CDR3, as DNA: TGTGCCAGTAGTATGGCGTGGGGGCACCCGGGGACAGATACGCAGTATTTT.

This rearrangement joins TRBV7-6 to TRBJ2-3; D remains ambiguous. Trimming stripped 1 base from V and 4 bases from J, with 12 bases between. Germline CDR1 SGHVS, CDR2 FNYEAQ. The CDR3 is made up of 15 amino acids. CDR3: CASSLGSRGADTQYF. CDR3 sequence (DNA): TGTGCCAGCAGCTTAGGCTCCCGAGGAGCAGATACGCAGTATTTT. Full variable domain (missing parts from reference TRBV7-6 and TRBJ2-3): GAGVSQSPRYKVTKRGQDVALRCDPISGHVSLYWYRQALGQGPEFLTYFNYEAQQDKSGLPNDRFSAERPEGSISTLTIQRTEQRDSAMYRCASSLGSRGADTQYFGPGTRLTVL.

The chain recombines TRBV3-1 (or the pseudogene TRBV3-2) with TRBJ2-7, with D unclear. The germline V and J ends were trimmed by 2 bases and 3 bases, with 2 bases remaining between them. This CDR3 region has 11 residues. The V gene's germline CDR1 is LGHDT and CDR2 YNNKEL (reference sequence). The CDR3 bases are TGTGCCAGCAGCCAACTCTACGAGCAGTACTTC. Translating gives CASSQLYEQYF.

This rearrangement joins TRBV10-3 to TRBJ2-1; 7 positions match TRBD1. Trimming took 7 bases from V and 5 from J; bases not matched to a gene: 8. The CDR3 loop spans 14 amino acids. Germline V lookup: CDR1 ENHRY, CDR2 SYGVKD. CDR3 nucleotide sequence: TGTGCCATCACTCCAGGGACAGAAAACAATGAGCAGTTCTTC. It translates to CAITPGTENNEQFF.

The V call is TRBV28, the J call TRBJ2-7, with D possibly being TRBD2 (6 bases). The CDR3 sequence is 13 residues long. V lost 3 bases and J 2 bases, leaving 8 bases between the germline ends. CDR1 and CDR2 from the germline V gene are MDHEN and SYDVKM. As DNA, the CDR3 is TGTGCCAGCAGTTTGGGGGGTACCTACGAGCAGTACTTC. Translated, it gives CASSLGGTYEQYF.

The chain is built from TRBV5-1 and TRBJ2-3; D is uncertain. The CDR3 runs 14 residues. V shed 4 bases and J shed 1 base, with 10 bases lying between them. The germline V gene has CDR1 SGHRS and CDR2 YFSETQ. Here the CDR3 reads CASSQDTGTDTQYF. The DNA of the CDR3 is TGCGCCAGCAGCCAGGATACGGGCACAGATACGCAGTATTTT.

The gene calls are TRBV5-1 and TRBJ1-1; the D is unclear. Germline lookup yields CDR1 SGHRS and CDR2 YFSETQ. Deletions cut 1 base from V and 2 bases from J, with 3 bases between. The CDR3 spans 12 residues. The CDR3 region is CASSLTNTEAFF. The CDR3 DNA reads as TGCGCCAGCAGCTTGACTAACACTGAAGCTTTCTTT.